This TCR beta chain was identified during a study of blood T cell repertoires in COVID-19. On the study more broadly: COVID-19 samples from acute and convalescent phases originated in the United States, Italy and Spain. Sample material is recorded as cDNA or gDNA derived from T cells, B-cell-depleted T cells, or PBMCs.

Authors' methods: Reference gene primer amplification gave nucleated cell count estimates. The protocol was immunoSEQ multiplex PCR, while the TCRdb copy is restricted to in-frame clones and leaves out a portion. V and J calls and clone size follow that table, whereas D and trimming were derived from the DNA. The sample yields 68,000 or so clones, approximately 92% seen once. The trim removed 1 base at V and 6 bases at J, leaving 6 bases unmatched. The CDR3 length is 16 residues. The germline CDR1 and CDR2 sequences are SEHNR and FQNEAQ (reference sequence). The chain is built from TRBV7-9 and TRBJ2-2, with TRBD2 identical over 9 bases. Sequenced: peripheral blood. The receptor was isolated from a man aged 45 to 65 with active COVID-19. The CDR3 sequence: CASSLGPRTSAGELFF. In nucleotides, the CDR3 is TGTGCCAGCAGCTTAGGGCCCCGGACTAGCGCCGGGGAGCTGTTTTTT.